This TCR beta chain comes out of a study of T cell changes during pregnancy in multiple sclerosis. Here immunoSEQ multiplex PCR was the method, and the copy in TCRdb shows in-frame clones only, minus some. Of around 62,000 clones detected, 80% to 90% appear once; the ten largest clones hold about 2.5%. V was pared by 0 bases and J by 4 bases, with 16 bases between. This CDR3 contains 16 residues. The germline V gene encodes CDR1 SGDLS and CDR2 YYNGEE. This rearrangement joins TRBV9 to TRBJ2-5; tentatively, D is TRBD1 (5 bases). Specimen: peripheral blood, collected in the first trimester of pregnancy. This sequence originates from a female donor with multiple sclerosis, enrolled in a pregnancy study. In DNA, the CDR3 is TGTGCCAGCAGCGTAGTAGGTTGGGGAAGGGGAGAGACCCAGTACTTC. Translated, it gives CASSVVGWGRGETQYF.